Presented here are 28 T cell receptor beta chains from one specimen sequenced in a study of cytomegalovirus exposure and HLA in healthy donors (dated by TCRdb to the late 2010s). The library was built by means of the immunoSEQ multiplex PCR assay. For the multiplex PCR, a mixture combining 60 forward primers for TCR Vbeta segments and 13 reverse primers for TCR Jbeta segments was used. The clones in this table, taken by TCRdb from immuneACCESS, are in-frame only. Not every clone is retained; where verified, under half of the shortfall comes from an unresolved V gene, and the cause of the rest is unknown. In all, the sample holds 130,000 to 150,000 clones, and over 60% of those were seen once. The ten top clones hold about 1.7% of the sample. The sequenced material came from PBMCs. Receptor source: a woman in her 30s in good health and CMV-seronegative.

The chain links TRBV27 to TRBJ1-2; 8 nucleotides match TRBD1. Germline V gene lookup returns CDR1 MNHEY and CDR2 SMNVEV (reference sequence). Losses at the gene ends were 2 bases for V and 7 bases for J; bases not matched to a gene: 3. The CDR3 contains 13 residues. The CDR3 region is CASSLKGQGGYTF. The CDR3 region has the DNA TGTGCCAGCAGTTTAAAAGGACAGGGTGGCTACACCTTC.

Here the CDR3 reads CASSGGLAGPTGELFF. DNA of the CDR3: TGTGCCAGCAGCGGGGGACTAGCGGGGCCCACCGGGGAGCTGTTTTTT. The chain combines TRBV9 with TRBJ2-2, with TRBD2 matching over 13 bases. Trimming cost V 3 bases and J 4 bases; bases outside gene matches: 3. CDR3 length: 16 amino acids. Germline CDR1 SGDLS, CDR2 YYNGEE. Full variable domain (missing parts from reference TRBV9 and TRBJ2-2): DSGVTQTPKHLITATGQRVTLRCSPRSGDLSVYWYQQSLDQGLQFLIQYYNGEERAKGNILERFSAQQFPDLHSELNLSSLELGDSALYFCASSGGLAGPTGELFFGEGSRLTVL.

This clone was picked up one time. V usage is TRBV19 and J usage is TRBJ2-3; the match to TRBD2 covers 9 bases. CDR3 length equals 14 residues. The trim removed 6 bases at V and 5 bases at J, leaving 6 bases unmatched. CDR1 and CDR2 from the germline V gene are LNHDA and SQIVND (reference sequence). The CDR3, as DNA: TGTGCCAGTAGGGCGGGGGGGCCAATAGATACGCAGTATTTT. Amino acid sequence: CASRAGGPIDTQYF.

J is TRBJ1-2 and V is TRBV19, with a weak D call TRBD1 (5 bases). Germline values: CDR1 LNHDA, CDR2 SQIVND (reference sequence). Deletions cut 4 bases from V and 6 bases from J, with 15 bases between. There are 14 residues in the CDR3. The CDR3 loop is CASSTPGLKDGYTF. In DNA, the CDR3 is TGTGCCAGTAGTACTCCGGGACTCAAGGATGGCTACACCTTC.

This chain joins TRBV11-3 and TRBJ1-3; D is possibly TRBD1 (6 bases). CDR3 length equals 15 residues. Germline CDR1 is SGHNT and CDR2 is YENEEA. Trimming left V 5 bases short and J 2 bases short, with 13 bases between. The CDR3 region has the DNA TGTGCCAGCAGCCCAACAGGGAACGCTGGAAACACCATATATTTT. It codes for CASSPTGNAGNTIYF. The complete variable domain, with remaining parts taken from reference TRBV11-3 and TRBJ1-3, reads EAGVVQSPRYKIIEKKQPVAFWCNPISGHNTLYWYLQNLGQGPELLIRYENEEAVDDSQLPKDRFSAERLKGVDSTLKIQPAELGDSAVYLCASSPTGNAGNTIYFGEGSWLTVV.

The chain is built from TRBV5-1 and TRBJ2-5, with 10 positions matching TRBD2. Germline assignment: CDR1 SGHRS and CDR2 YFSETQ. The CDR3 length is 15 residues. With V trimmed by 2 bases and J by 5 bases, 6 bases remained unmatched. The CDR3 sequence is CASSFQRGGRETQYF. DNA for the CDR3: TGCGCCAGCAGCTTCCAGCGGGGGGGCCGGGAGACCCAGTACTTC.

For this clone: Germline is not matched at one junction end, which may reflect a read error. The chain links TRBV6-1 to TRBJ2-7, with 7 bases matching TRBD1. CDR1 is MNHNS and CDR2 is SASEGT in the germline V gene. This CDR3 has 14 residues. The CDR3 region has the DNA TGTGCCATCAGTAGCCGAGACAGGGTGAATGAGCAGTACTTC. Translation: CAISSRDRVNEQYF.

The gene calls are TRBV6-5 and TRBJ2-1; 11 nucleotides agree with TRBD2. Trimming removed 6 bases from V and 7 bases from J; junction bases left unmatched: 8. From germline, CDR1 is MNHEY and CDR2 SVGAGI. The CDR3 is 15 residues long. CDR3 residues: CASSPIAGGRNEQFF. In DNA, the CDR3 is TGTGCCAGCAGCCCAATAGCGGGGGGGCGAAATGAGCAGTTCTTC.

The V and J genes are TRBV5-1 and TRBJ1-2; D is unresolved. Per germline, CDR1 SGHRS and CDR2 YFSETQ. V was shortened by 0 bases and J by 1 base, with 13 bases between the two germline ends. The CDR3 is 16 amino acids. The CDR3 coding sequence is TGCGCCAGCAGCTTGGACGGGAACCTTCTTAACTATGGCTACACCTTC. Encoded protein: CASSLDGNLLNYGYTF.

The V gene is TRBV9, the J gene TRBJ1-1; the match to TRBD1 covers 8 bases. The germline V gene has CDR1 SGDLS and CDR2 YYNGEE. With V trimmed by 4 bases and J by 4 bases, 18 bases remained unmatched. The CDR3 runs 18 residues. The CDR3 loop is CASSLDYRGKRGSTEAFF. The CDR3 bases are TGTGCCAGCAGCCTTGACTACAGGGGGAAACGAGGGAGCACTGAAGCTTTCTTT.

The rearrangement joins TRBV7-8 to TRBJ2-1; TRBD2 matches at 12 bases. CDR1 is SGHVS, CDR2 FQNEAQ, per germline. Trimming at V came to 10 bases and at J to 10 bases, leaving 5 bases not matched to a gene. This CDR3 has 12 amino acids. The CDR3 reads CATFGLAGEQFF. In DNA, the CDR3 is TGTGCCACCTTCGGACTAGCGGGGGAGCAGTTCTTC.

This clone was counted only a few times. This chain links TRBV4-2 with TRBJ1-5; 7 positions match TRBD1. There are 15 residues in the CDR3. After removal of 3 bases from V and 0 bases from J, the junction contained 2 bases not matched to a gene. In germline, CDR1 is LGHNA, CDR2 YNFKEQ. CDR3 bases: TGTGCCAGCAGCCATTACAGGGGTAGCAATCAGCCCCAGCATTTT. This codes for CASSHYRGSNQPQHF.

This chain connects TRBV7-6 to TRBJ1-5; 9 bases match TRBD1. V lost 3 bases to trimming and J lost 1 base; unmatched junction nucleotides: 1. From germline, CDR1 is SGHVS and CDR2 FNYEAQ. The CDR3 totals 15 residues. The CDR3 here is CASSFGTGSNQPQHF. CDR3 sequence (DNA): TGTGCCAGCAGCTTTGGGACAGGGAGCAATCAGCCCCAGCATTTT.

The DNA for the CDR3 is TGTGCCAGCACCGGACAGGGGCGGACTGAAGCTTTCTTT. Translated, it gives CASTGQGRTEAFF. The chain is built from TRBV6-1 and TRBJ1-1; 9 nucleotides match TRBD1. Germline loops: CDR1 MNHNS, CDR2 SASEGT. The V and J ends lost 7 bases and 5 bases, in that order; junction bases with no gene match: 5. The CDR3 is made up of 13 amino acids.

This chain joins TRBV7-6 and TRBJ2-7; D is possibly TRBD1 (6 bases). Germline assignment: CDR1 SGHVS and CDR2 FNYEAQ. CDR3 size: 14 residues. V lost 5 bases and J lost 0, with 11 bases in between. This CDR3 is CASSPLDSSYEQYF. CDR3 bases: TGTGCCAGCAGCCCACTGGACAGCTCCTACGAGCAGTACTTC.

This chain links TRBV19 with TRBJ1-2; 7 bases line up with TRBD1. Trimming cost V 6 bases and J 4 bases; bases outside gene matches: 2. Looked up from germline, CDR1 is LNHDA and CDR2 is SQIVND (reference sequence). The CDR3 length is 12 residues. For the CDR3, the DNA is TGTGCCAGTAGGGGGACAGTCTATGGCTACACCTTC. It codes for CASRGTVYGYTF.

This rearrangement joins TRBV7-6 to TRBJ2-5; 7 nucleotides match TRBD2. J gave up 1 base and V 0 bases, and 2 bases lay outside the gene matches. CDR3 size: 15 residues. Germline CDR1 SGHVS, CDR2 FNYEAQ. CDR3 DNA sequence: TGTGCCAGCAGCTTAGCGGCGGGAGTCCAAGAGACCCAGTACTTC. The encoded protein is CASSLAAGVQETQYF.

The rearrangement uses TRBV5-4 and TRBJ2-1; 13 nucleotides align to TRBD2. CDR1 is SGHNT and CDR2 is YYREEE in the germline V gene (reference sequence). There are 17 residues in the CDR3. V shed 5 bases and J 0 bases; nucleotides not matched to a gene: 5. The CDR3 DNA follows: TGTGCCAGCAGTTCGGGACTAGCGGGGAGCTCCTACAATGAGCAGTTCTTC. Protein sequence: CASSSGLAGSSYNEQFF. The whole variable domain, filled in from reference TRBV5-4 and TRBJ2-1, reads ETGVTQSPTHLIKTRGQQVTLRCSSQSGHNTVSWYQQALGQGPQFIFQYYREEENGRGNFPPRFSGLQFPNYSSELNVNALELDDSALYLCASSSGLAGSSYNEQFFGPGTRLTVL.

The chain combines TRBV11-2 with TRBJ1-1; 8 positions match TRBD1. Germline loops: CDR1 SGHAT, CDR2 FQNNGV. V shed 5 bases and J 5 bases; nucleotides not matched to a gene: 7. CDR3 length equals 14 residues. CDR3 in DNA: TGTGCCAGCAGCCTCGGACAGGGCCGAACTGAAGCTTTCTTT. Amino acid sequence: CASSLGQGRTEAFF.

In this sample, this clone turned up once. This sequence joins TRBV30 and TRBJ1-3, with D unclear. The CDR3 has 13 residues. The V end was cut by 0 bases, the J end by 9 bases, with 12 bases between. Germline CDR1 reads GTSNPN; CDR2 reads SVGIG (reference sequence). CDR3 protein: CAWSVRSGGTIYF. The CDR3 DNA reads TGTGCCTGGAGTGTACGTTCGGGTGGCACCATATATTTT.

The chain combines TRBV27 with TRBJ1-1; 8 bases map to TRBD1. CDR1 is MNHEY and CDR2 is SMNVEV in the germline V gene (reference sequence). The CDR3 runs to 14 residues. Unmatched junction bases numbered 8, after V lost 2 bases and J lost 9 bases. The CDR3 sequence: CASSLKDRGSQAFF. The CDR3 DNA reads TGTGCCAGCAGTTTAAAAGACAGGGGATCCCAAGCTTTCTTT.

The gene calls are TRBV27 and TRBJ2-5; 8 positions agree with TRBD1. V shed 4 bases, J shed 5 bases, and the junction held 6 bases outside the gene matches. Germline V gene sequence: CDR1 MNHEY, CDR2 SMNVEV (reference sequence). The CDR3 is 14 residues long. The DNA for the CDR3 is TGTGCCAGCAGTTCGGCAGGGGGCTTGGAGACCCAGTACTTC. Amino acids: CASSSAGGLETQYF.

The CDR3 nucleotides are TGTGCCAGCAGCGTAGGGCCGGACAGGGCTTCTGGCTACACCTTC. It translates to CASSVGPDRASGYTF. The chain has TRBV9 and TRBJ1-2, with TRBD1 matching over 8 bases. Germline V lookup: CDR1 SGDLS, CDR2 YYNGEE. The V and J ends lost 0 bases and 7 bases, in that order; junction bases with no gene match: 8. The CDR3 loop spans 15 amino acids.

The chain has TRBV10-1 and TRBJ2-2; D is possibly TRBD1 (5 bases). The V gene's germline CDR1 is WNHNN and CDR2 SYGVQD (reference sequence). This CDR3 is 13 amino acids long. V lost 7 bases to trimming and J lost 3 bases, with 9 bases between them. CDR3 in DNA: TGCGCCAGCACTCCGACAGACACCGGGGAGCTGTTTTTT. It translates to CASTPTDTGELFF.

This clone was observed once. CDR3 loop: CASSRDRGETQYF. The CDR3 nucleotides read TGTGCCAGCAGCAGGGACAGGGGAGAGACCCAGTACTTC. The chain uses TRBV11-2 and TRBJ2-5; TRBD1 matches 10 bases. This CDR3 region has 13 residues. Germline assignment: CDR1 SGHAT and CDR2 FQNNGV. V was pared by 5 bases and J by 4 bases, with 1 base of the junction left unmatched. The full variable domain, completed using reference TRBV11-2 and TRBJ2-5, is EAGVAQSPRYKIIEKRQSVAFWCNPISGHATLYWYQQILGQGPKLLIQFQNNGVVDDSQLPKDRFSAERLKGVDSTLKIQPAKLEDSAVYLCASSRDRGETQYFGPGTRLLVL.

This chain connects TRBV5-1 to TRBJ2-6; 8 bases are shared with TRBD2. The CDR3 totals 16 residues. Germline V gene data show CDR1 as SGHRS and CDR2 as YFSETQ. J was trimmed by 1 base and V by 0 bases; bases with no gene match: 0. The chain's CDR3 is CASSLAGGSGANVLTF. In DNA form, the CDR3 reads TGCGCCAGCAGCTTGGCGGGGGGGTCTGGGGCCAACGTCCTGACTTTC.

The chain joins TRBV9 to TRBJ2-5; a possible D gene is TRBD2 (7 bases). V was trimmed by 6 bases and J by 3 bases, leaving 12 bases between them. CDR3 length: 13 residues. CDR1 is SGDLS, CDR2 YYNGEE, per germline. Here the CDR3 DNA reads TGTGCCAGCACGGGGGGCCCGGAAGAGACCCAGTACTTC. Its protein is CASTGGPEETQYF. Variable domain in full (rest from reference TRBV9 and TRBJ2-5): DSGVTQTPKHLITATGQRVTLRCSPRSGDLSVYWYQQSLDQGLQFLIQYYNGEERAKGNILERFSAQQFPDLHSELNLSSLELGDSALYFCASTGGPEETQYFGPGTRLLVL.

The genes are TRBV13 and TRBJ2-3; unclear D gene. V was shortened by 5 bases and J by 0 bases, with 12 bases between the two germline ends. There are 15 residues in the CDR3. Germline V lookup: CDR1 PRHDT, CDR2 FYEKMQ (reference sequence). In DNA, the CDR3 is TGTGCCAGCAGCCCGAGGCTCGCTAGCACAGATACGCAGTATTTT. Protein sequence: CASSPRLASTDTQYF.